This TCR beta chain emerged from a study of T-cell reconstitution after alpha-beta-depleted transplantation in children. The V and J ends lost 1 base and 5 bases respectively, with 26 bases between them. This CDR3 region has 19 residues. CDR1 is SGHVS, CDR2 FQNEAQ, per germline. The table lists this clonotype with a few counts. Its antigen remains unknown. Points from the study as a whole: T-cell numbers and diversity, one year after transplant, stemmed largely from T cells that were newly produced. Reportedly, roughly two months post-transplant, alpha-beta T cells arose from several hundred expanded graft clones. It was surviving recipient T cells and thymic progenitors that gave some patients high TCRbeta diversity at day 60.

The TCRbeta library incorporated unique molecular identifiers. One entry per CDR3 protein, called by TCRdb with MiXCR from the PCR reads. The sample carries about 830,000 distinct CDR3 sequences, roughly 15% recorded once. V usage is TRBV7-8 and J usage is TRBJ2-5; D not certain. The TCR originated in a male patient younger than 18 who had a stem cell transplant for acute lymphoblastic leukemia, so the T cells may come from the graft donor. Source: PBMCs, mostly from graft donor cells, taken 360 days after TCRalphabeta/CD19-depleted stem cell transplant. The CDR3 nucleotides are TGTGCCAGCAGCTTAGGGTCTCTGACTGTCCAGATGGGTCGGGAGACCCAGTACTTC. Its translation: CASSLGSLTVQMGRETQYF.